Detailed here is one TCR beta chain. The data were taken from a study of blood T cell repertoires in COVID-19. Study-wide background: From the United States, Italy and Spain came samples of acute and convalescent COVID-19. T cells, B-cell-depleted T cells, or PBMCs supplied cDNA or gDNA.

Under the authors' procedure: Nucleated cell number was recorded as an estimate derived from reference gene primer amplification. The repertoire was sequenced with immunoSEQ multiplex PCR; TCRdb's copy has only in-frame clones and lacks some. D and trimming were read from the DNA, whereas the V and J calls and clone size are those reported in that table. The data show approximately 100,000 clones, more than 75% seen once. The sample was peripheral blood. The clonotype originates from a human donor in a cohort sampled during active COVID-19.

The CDR3 region is CASSRTGASYGYTF. CDR3 DNA sequence: TGTGCCAGCAGCCGGACAGGGGCGAGCTATGGCTACACCTTC. The chain links TRBV3-1 (or the pseudogene TRBV3-2) to TRBJ1-2, with 9 bases fitting TRBD1. V shed 4 bases and J 4 bases; nucleotides not matched to a gene: 4. Germline CDR1 is LGHDT and CDR2 is YNNKEL (reference sequence). The CDR3 spans 14 residues.